This T cell receptor beta chain was retrieved from a study of cytomegalovirus exposure and HLA in healthy donors. The CDR3 is 15 residues long. Germline V gene sequence: CDR1 LNHNV, CDR2 YYDKDF (reference sequence). V lost 3 bases to trimming and J lost 1 base, with 12 bases between them. This clone occurred a few times. 13 Jbeta primers and 60 Vbeta primers were used for the PCR. Clones were sequenced by immunoSEQ multiplex PCR, and TCRdb holds only the in-frame ones, with some missing. Of fewer than 90,000 clones in the sample, roughly 80% were seen once. The sequence derives from a male donor in good health and CMV-seronegative. The genes are TRBV15 and TRBJ1-2; D call uncertain. The sequencing sample was made of PBMCs. This CDR3 reads CATSSQSPLNYGYTF. Written as DNA, the CDR3 is TGTGCCACCAGCAGTCAGTCGCCCCTTAACTATGGCTACACCTTC.